The present TCR beta chain was sequenced within a study of post-analysis software for immune sequencing data. Whole-study findings and limits: Roughly 5 TRBV segments occurring more often in patients than controls included TRBV5-6, TRBV5-1 and TRBV20-1. Versus controls, multiple sclerosis patients showed significantly lower diversity (normalized Chao1). Strong co-clustering by F measure was evident for samples that had been prepared in the same batch.

V lost 10 bases and J lost 3; bases outside the gene matches: 12. Germline CDR1 reads ENHRY; CDR2 reads SYGVKD. This CDR3 comprises 15 residues. The TCR beta cDNA libraries carried unique molecular identifiers. cDNA molecules numbering roughly 0.5 million came from roughly 1 to 10 million T cells. A single record per CDR3 protein comes from TCRdb applying MiXCR to the PCR reads. The sample holds more than 450,000 distinct CDR3 sequences, under 40% seen once. About this clonotype itself: What it recognizes is unknown.

This clonotype originated in a girl under 18 with multiple sclerosis. The sample taken for sequencing was blood. This rearrangement joins TRBV10-3 to TRBJ2-3; 8 bases are shared with TRBD1. CDR3 DNA sequence: TGTGCCACTAAACTGCAGGGGGCTAGGACAGATACGCAGTATTTT. This sequence encodes CATKLQGARTDTQYF.